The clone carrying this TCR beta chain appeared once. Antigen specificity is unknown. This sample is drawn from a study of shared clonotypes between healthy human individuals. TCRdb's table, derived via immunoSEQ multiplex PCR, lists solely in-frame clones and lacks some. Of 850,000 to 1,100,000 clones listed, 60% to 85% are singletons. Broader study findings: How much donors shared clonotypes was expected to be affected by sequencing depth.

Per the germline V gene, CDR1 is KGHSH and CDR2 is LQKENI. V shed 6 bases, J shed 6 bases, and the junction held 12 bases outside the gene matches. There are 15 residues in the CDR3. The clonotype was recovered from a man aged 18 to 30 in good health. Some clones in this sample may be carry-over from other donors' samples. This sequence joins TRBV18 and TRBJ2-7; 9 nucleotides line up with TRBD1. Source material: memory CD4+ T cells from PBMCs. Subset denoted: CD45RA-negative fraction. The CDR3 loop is CASSPPTGGELEQYF. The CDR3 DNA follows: TGTGCCAGCTCCCCTCCTACAGGGGGCGAGCTCGAGCAGTACTTC.